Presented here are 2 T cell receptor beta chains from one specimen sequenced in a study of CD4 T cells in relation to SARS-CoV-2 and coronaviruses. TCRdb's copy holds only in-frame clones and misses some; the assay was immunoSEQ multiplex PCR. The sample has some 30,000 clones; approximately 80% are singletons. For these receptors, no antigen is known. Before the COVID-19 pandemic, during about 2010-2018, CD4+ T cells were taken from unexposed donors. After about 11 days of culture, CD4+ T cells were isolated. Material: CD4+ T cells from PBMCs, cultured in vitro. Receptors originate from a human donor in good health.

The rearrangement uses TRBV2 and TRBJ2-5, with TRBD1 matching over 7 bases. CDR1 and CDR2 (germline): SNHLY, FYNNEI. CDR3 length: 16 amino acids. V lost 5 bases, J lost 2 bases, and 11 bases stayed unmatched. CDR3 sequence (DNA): TGTGCCAGCAGTCAGGGACACCCAGGGGGACAAGAGACCCAGTACTTC. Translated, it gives CASSQGHPGGQETQYF.

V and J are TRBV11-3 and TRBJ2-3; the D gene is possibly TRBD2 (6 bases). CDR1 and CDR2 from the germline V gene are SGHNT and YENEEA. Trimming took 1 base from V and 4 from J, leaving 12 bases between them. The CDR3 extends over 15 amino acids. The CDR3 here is CASSLVASAADTQYF. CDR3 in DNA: TGTGCCAGCAGCTTAGTTGCTAGCGCTGCAGATACGCAGTATTTT.